What follows describes a single T cell receptor (beta chain). It lacks a known antigen. No base-level quality is on record; no much larger clone is a single base apart. The sample comes from a study of T cell changes during pregnancy in multiple sclerosis (dated by TCRdb to about 2019). For the study in its entirety: The study looked at changes in the T cell repertoire across pregnancy in women with multiple sclerosis.

The trim is 0 bases for V and 3 bases for J, with a gap of 13 bases between the germline ends. The germline V gene gives CDR1 as SGDLS and CDR2 as YYNGEE. Taken from cysteine to phenylalanine, the CDR3 has 16 residues. Only the CDR3 region is kept as DNA, spanning 48 bases read in frame from base 1. Library generation was performed with the immunoSEQ multiplex PCR assay. TCRdb carries this immuneACCESS record with in-frame sequences only. Its versions omit some clonotypes, under half of them owing to an unresolved V gene in the studies checked, with the rest unexplained. In this sample the table shows some 100,000 clones, 90% to 95% of which occur a single time. Clones ranked in the top ten supply approximately 1.2% of the sample.

The TCR was taken from a female donor with multiple sclerosis, enrolled in a pregnancy study. Sample: peripheral blood, taken in the second trimester of pregnancy. The receptor chain draws on TRBV9 and TRBJ1-3; D gene: possibly TRBD1, on 6 matching bases. The nucleotide sequence is given as TGTGCCAGCAGCGTAGAATCGGGGGGCATTGGAAACACCATATATTTT. Its product reads: CASSVESGGIGNTIYF.